Listed here is a single T cell receptor beta chain. This sample is part of a study of blood T cells in healthy people across ages. Primed by a sample-barcoded 5' primer and a J-beta primer mix, a second PCR proceeded for 7 to 11 cycles. TCRdb reprocessed the 5' RACE reads via MiXCR and lists one record per CDR3 protein. Among about 1.8 million distinct CDR3 sequences, about 50% were seen once, and the ten largest hold 2.1%. The trim removed 1 base at V and 1 base at J, leaving 19 bases unmatched. The CDR3 covers 22 residues. The V gene's germline CDR1 is SGHAT and CDR2 FQDESV (reference sequence). This chain connects TRBV11-1 to TRBJ2-5, with 12 bases matching TRBD1. Sequenced input: blood. The receptor was isolated from a woman in her forties in good health. The chain's CDR3 is CASSLGDRGHKSPGDFQETQYF. The DNA of the CDR3 is TGTGCCAGCAGCTTAGGGGACAGGGGGCACAAATCACCGGGGGATTTCCAAGAGACCCAGTACTTC.